A single sample gave rise to the 17 T cell receptor beta chains below, sequenced in a study of shared clonotypes between healthy human individuals. This table comes from immunoSEQ multiplex PCR, and its TCRdb copy is limited to in-frame clones, with some not included. The sample includes under 2.5 million clones, 92% of them seen just once. Sequencing was carried out using naive CD4+ T cells from PBMCs. Described subset: CD45RA+ positively selected. Receptors originate from a man younger than 30 in good health. Some clones in this sample may be carry-over from other donors' samples.

The chain has TRBV10-1 and TRBJ2-5; no clear D gene. Trimming removed 5 bases at V and 2 bases at J, with 9 bases between. The CDR3 is 13 residues long. CDR1 is WNHNN and CDR2 is SYGVQD in the germline V gene (reference sequence). CDR3 residues: CASSKASQETQYF. Written as DNA, the CDR3 is TGCGCCAGCAGTAAAGCGTCGCAAGAGACCCAGTACTTC.

V usage is TRBV7-2 and J usage is TRBJ1-2; 7 nucleotides agree with TRBD1. Per germline, CDR1 SGHTA and CDR2 FQGNSA. V gave up 0 bases and J gave up 0 bases; unmatched junction bases: 16. The CDR3 sequence is 20 residues long. CDR3 DNA sequence: TGTGCCAGCAGCTTAGCGGCAGGGGGAAGCGGCCGGGGTCCTAACTATGGCTACACCTTC. Its protein product is CASSLAAGGSGRGPNYGYTF.

With respect to this clone: Other nucleotide sequences from this sample produce the same CDR3. The chain recombines TRBV29-1 with TRBJ2-5, with D uncertain. This CDR3 spans 12 amino acids. Germline CDR1 reads SQVTM; CDR2 reads ANQGSEA. The V end lost 7 bases, the J end lost 1 base, and 10 bases lay between the germline ends. Written as DNA, the CDR3 is TGCAGCGGTGGGCGTGGCCAAGAGACCCAGTACTTC. It is translated as CSGGRGQETQYF.

The chain joins TRBV9 to TRBJ1-3, with 9 bases that match TRBD1. CDR3 length: 18 amino acids. The germline V gene encodes CDR1 SGDLS and CDR2 YYNGEE. The J segment lost 2 bases and the V segment lost 4 bases, leaving 13 bases of the junction unmatched. CDR3 sequence reads: CASSTSGGGQGPGNTIYF. Here the CDR3 DNA reads TGTGCCAGCAGCACCAGTGGGGGGGGACAGGGCCCTGGAAACACCATATATTTT.

The chain joins TRBV7-2 to TRBJ1-5, with 7 nucleotides matching TRBD1. The CDR3 is 14 amino acids. Unmatched junction bases numbered 7, after V lost 2 bases and J lost 9 bases. Germline lookup yields CDR1 SGHTA and CDR2 FQGNSA. The CDR3 loop reads CASSLQGEGGPQHF. The DNA of the CDR3 is TGTGCCAGCAGCTTACAGGGGGAGGGGGGGCCCCAGCATTTT.

The V gene is TRBV7-9, the J gene TRBJ2-1, with 15 bases lining up with TRBD2. CDR1 and CDR2 (germline): SEHNR, FQNEAQ (reference sequence). After removal of 5 bases from V and 5 bases from J, the junction contained 7 bases not matched to a gene. The CDR3 sequence is 17 residues long. As DNA, the CDR3 is TGTGCCAGCAGCCGATTTGGACTAGCGGGAGGGGACAATGAGCAGTTCTTC. It specifies CASSRFGLAGGDNEQFF.

This clone was observed many times. This chain links TRBV7-9 with TRBJ1-5, with D perhaps matching TRBD1 (5 bases). The CDR3 totals 12 residues. Per the germline V gene, CDR1 is SEHNR and CDR2 is FQNEAQ (reference sequence). Trimming removed 5 bases from V and 5 bases from J, with 7 bases in between. The CDR3 loop is CASSRGDQPQHF. The CDR3 bases are TGTGCCAGCAGCCGGGGGGATCAGCCCCAGCATTTT.

The V and J genes are TRBV28 and TRBJ2-7; a weak D match, TRBD2 (6 bases). Germline assignment: CDR1 MDHEN and CDR2 SYDVKM. The CDR3 has 15 amino acids. Trimming removed 10 bases at V and 0 bases at J, with 19 bases between. CDR3 loop: CATRASSVNSYEQYF. The DNA of the CDR3 is TGTGCCACCCGAGCTTCTAGCGTCAACTCCTACGAGCAGTACTTC. The complete variable domain, with remaining parts taken from reference TRBV28 and TRBJ2-7, reads DVKVTQSSRYLVKRTGEKVFLECVQDMDHENMFWYRQDPGLGLRLIYFSYDVKMKEKGDIPEGYSVSREKKERFSLILESASTNQTSMYLCATRASSVNSYEQYFGPGTRLTVT.

This clone was observed a few times. This CDR3 reads CASTWGRMGDTEAFF. CDR3 in DNA: TGTGCCAGCACCTGGGGACGCATGGGAGACACTGAAGCTTTCTTT. The rearrangement links TRBV5-5 to TRBJ1-1; tentative D call: TRBD1 (5 bases). Looked up from germline, CDR1 is SGHKS and CDR2 is YYEKEE (reference sequence). V lost 6 bases and J 3 bases, leaving 18 bases between the germline ends. CDR3 length: 15 amino acids.

The chain joins TRBV6-5 to TRBJ2-7; D is ambiguous. V was cut by 4 bases and J by 4 bases, with 14 bases left in between. CDR1 MNHEY and CDR2 SVGAGI come from the germline V gene. This CDR3 contains 14 residues. In DNA form, the CDR3 reads TGTGCCAGCAGTTTCTTAACGACGGTTTACGAGCAGTACTTC. Translation: CASSFLTTVYEQYF.

The chain uses TRBV28 and TRBJ2-5, with a possible D match to TRBD2 (5 bases). Per germline, CDR1 MDHEN and CDR2 SYDVKM. V was trimmed by 3 bases and J by 1 base, leaving 6 bases between them. The CDR3 spans 13 residues. The CDR3 coding sequence is TGTGCCAGCAGTTTTGAGGGCCAAGAGACCCAGTACTTC. Amino acids: CASSFEGQETQYF.

The chain is built from TRBV19 and TRBJ1-2; unclear D gene. V was clipped by 5 bases and J by 2 bases, with 15 bases between them. CDR1 LNHDA and CDR2 SQIVND come from the germline V gene (reference sequence). CDR3 length: 15 amino acids. The CDR3 coding sequence is TGTGCCAGTAGTCCCCGGAGGAGGTCGAACTATGGCTACACCTTC. It codes for CASSPRRRSNYGYTF. The variable domain in full, completed from reference TRBV19 and TRBJ1-2, reads DGGITQSPKYLFRKEGQNVTLSCEQNLNHDAMYWYRQDPGQGLRLIYYSQIVNDFQKGDIAEGYSVSREKKESFPLTVTSAQKNPTAFYLCASSPRRRSNYGYTFGSGTRLTVV.

About this clone itself: Other DNA sequences in the same sample also yield this CDR3. The chain links TRBV18 to TRBJ1-1, with D uncertain. This CDR3 comprises 12 residues. The V gene lost 3 bases and the J gene lost 4 bases, with 6 bases spanning the gap. Germline-derived CDR1 and CDR2 are KGHSH and LQKENI. CDR3 loop: CASSPSGTEAFF. CDR3 sequence (DNA): TGTGCCAGCTCACCGTCCGGCACTGAAGCTTTCTTT.

The DNA of the CDR3 is TGTGCCAGCAGCTTAGAGGGGGTCGCCTACGAGCAGTACTTC. Its protein is CASSLEGVAYEQYF. The V gene is TRBV7-8, the J gene TRBJ2-7; D might be TRBD1 (6 bases). The germline V gene has CDR1 SGHVS and CDR2 FQNEAQ. V dropped 1 base and J dropped 2 bases, with 9 bases sitting between them. The CDR3 has 14 residues.

The V and J genes are TRBV28 and TRBJ1-1; 8 bases are shared with TRBD1. After removal of 5 bases from V and 4 bases from J, the junction contained 6 bases not matched to a gene. The CDR3 contains 14 residues. Germline CDR1 is MDHEN and CDR2 is SYDVKM. The CDR3 is CASSRTGWPTEAFF. In DNA, the CDR3 is TGTGCCAGCAGTCGGACAGGGTGGCCCACTGAAGCTTTCTTT. Full variable domain (missing parts from reference TRBV28 and TRBJ1-1): DVKVTQSSRYLVKRTGEKVFLECVQDMDHENMFWYRQDPGLGLRLIYFSYDVKMKEKGDIPEGYSVSREKKERFSLILESASTNQTSMYLCASSRTGWPTEAFFGQGTRLTVV.

The genes are TRBV11-1 and TRBJ2-1; no firm D call. This CDR3 has 16 amino acids. CDR1 is SGHAT, CDR2 FQDESV, per germline (reference sequence). V was clipped by 2 bases and J by 0 bases, with 11 bases between them. In nucleotides, the CDR3 is TGTGCCAGCAGCTTAACGCTTCTTAGCTCCTACAATGAGCAGTTCTTC. Its translation is CASSLTLLSSYNEQFF.

J is TRBJ1-2 and V is TRBV9; a weak D match, TRBD1 (6 bases). This CDR3 spans 15 amino acids. From germline, CDR1 is SGDLS and CDR2 YYNGEE. V was cut by 3 bases and J by 3 bases, with 15 bases left in between. CDR3 coding DNA: TGTGCCAGCAGCGCTGGGGGGGGCAGGGACTATGGCTACACCTTC. It specifies CASSAGGGRDYGYTF.